This T cell receptor beta chain was sequenced during a study of cytomegalovirus exposure and HLA in healthy donors. Trimming cost V 3 bases and J 8 bases; bases outside gene matches: 8. CDR3 length equals 16 residues. Germline loops: CDR1 MDHEN, CDR2 SYDVKM. In the PCR, 60 Vbeta and 13 Jbeta primers were used. TCRdb keeps only in-frame clones here, not all; method: immunoSEQ multiplex PCR. The sample records approximately 140,000 clones, roughly 81% being singletons. The sequence was obtained from a female donor in good health and CMV-seronegative. V is TRBV28 and J is TRBJ2-1; TRBD2 agrees at 12 bases. The specimen sequenced was PBMCs. The chain's CDR3 is CASSFPLAGGVDEQFF. CDR3 sequence (DNA): TGTGCCAGCAGTTTTCCACTAGCGGGAGGAGTGGATGAGCAGTTCTTC.